This T cell receptor beta chain emerged from a study of cytomegalovirus exposure and HLA in healthy donors (dated by TCRdb to 2015 to 2018). Background for the entire study: An earlier analysis of about 560 of the donors reported over 250 Gb of sequence data and roughly 120 million unique TCR beta sequences obtained from approximately 180 million T cells. Around 300 gigabases of sequencing data and 70 million to 85 million unique TCR sequences were included in an early release covering roughly 700 HLA-typed donors. Of the roughly 400 genotyped donors, 65% to 90% fell in the genetic ancestry cluster associated with self-reported Caucasian donors. The aim of the study was to test whether cataloging public T cell receptors could identify signatures of past pathogen exposure. The study profiled the T cell repertoires of about 720 subjects by immunosequencing and related them to cytomegalovirus serostatus. In addition to the first cohort of 666 subjects, a separate validation cohort of about 120 different subjects was used. To predict cytomegalovirus infection status, the study combined high-throughput TCR immunosequencing, statistical association of individual TCRs with disease status, and machine learning. A later analysis re-examined previously published TCR beta repertoires from just over 650 donors and added high-resolution HLA genotyping to investigate patterns of TCR occurrence. Rather than using new phenotypic data, the later analysis identified candidate immune exposures from TCR beta sequences and from how often those sequences occurred across donors. An earlier analysis of fewer than 700 of the donors applied high-throughput TCR beta sequencing to assess whether each TCR beta V gene segment acted as functional or pseudogenic. Alongside the repertoire data, information on donor age, sex, ethnicity and CMV serostatus was compiled. In a later genetic analysis, genome-wide SNP genotypes for about three fifths of the roughly 670 donors were used, and that subset was treated as a discovery cohort. Every discovery cohort repertoire had been produced on one sequencing platform. Class I and class II HLA loci were covered by the typing at four-digit resolution. The number of donors typed differed by locus, with 629-630 for A, B, C, DRB1 and DQB1, roughly 520 for DQA1, some 570 for DPA1, and under 490 for DPB1. Roughly five DR-DQ haplotypes were handled as single units for association and clustering, since linkage in the cohort was strong. Across approximately 420 genotyped donors of the cohort, an average of about 240,000 unique TCR beta nucleotide sequences per donor were sequenced, and 15% to 20% of those sequences were non-productive.

V is clipped by 3 bases and J by 8 bases, and the sequence between their germline boundaries is 25 bases long. Its CDR3 holds 18 amino acids, cysteine through phenylalanine. The kept DNA is CDR3 alone, 54 bases in frame from the first base. CDR1 and CDR2, per the germline V gene, are MGHRA and YSYEKL. The protocol used for the library was the immunoSEQ multiplex PCR assay. A mixture of 60 forward primers for TCR Vbeta segments and 13 reverse primers for TCR Jbeta segments was used in the multiplex PCR. The CDR3 region of rearranged TCR beta genes was amplified from genomic DNA with a multiplex PCR assay. Amplified TCR beta libraries were sequenced as 87-base-pair reads on the Illumina HiSeq System. Turning to the authors' computational methods: A later analysis counted tens of millions of unique TCR beta chains across the 640 or so repertoires, and 10 million to 11 million of these chains were shared by at least two donors. Raw reads were error-corrected and collapsed into unique sequences by a nearest-neighbor algorithm in which closely related sequences were merged to remove PCR and sequencing errors. V, D and J gene segments were assigned by aligning CDR3 sequences to IMGT reference sequences. For a sequence to be retained, a match of at least six nucleotides was required to both a V gene segment and a J gene segment. Rearrangements were called productive when the CDR3 lacked stop codons and stayed in frame with V and J; all others were non-productive. Following IMGT convention, CDR3 was defined as the stretch from the second conserved V-encoded cysteine up to the conserved J-encoded phenylalanine. In an earlier analysis of approximately 590 of the donors, sequences lacking an unambiguous match to a single V gene segment were excluded. In an earlier analysis of approximately 500 of the donors, a V segment was called functional when productive rearrangements were above 56.7%, and segregating when the standard deviation between donors exceeded 5%. A statistical classification framework was built to diagnose cytomegalovirus status from the catalog of TCR beta chain sequences. In a later analysis, V and J genes were assigned by comparing TCR nucleotide sequences against IMGT/GENE-DB human TR gene sequences. The TCRdist pipeline was used in a later analysis to assign CDR3 sequences and most-parsimonious VDJ recombination scenarios. In a later analysis, each TCR beta chain was defined by its CDR3 amino acid sequence together with its V-gene family, and reads without a unique V-gene family were excluded. In a later analysis, 500 to 700 highly shared, low-generation-probability nucleotide sequences were removed to address suspected cross-contamination and a sequencing artifact. In a later analysis, a clonal expansion index for each public chain was calculated from normalized within-repertoire ranks of inferred template counts. In a later analysis, generation probabilities were computed using a VDJ recombination model fitted to out-of-frame rearrangements, and the results were checked against IGoR. Hypergeometric tests were used in a later analysis to score TCR-TCR, TCR-HLA and TCR-CMV co-occurrence, with a repertoire-size bias correction applied to the TCR pairs. In a later analysis, false discovery rates were estimated by permuting HLA or CMV assignments 20 times. A later analysis grouped co-occurring TCRs with DBSCAN, adding TCRdist sequence similarity when clustering within HLA-allele-positive subsets. Repertoires with fewer than 30,000 or more than 120,000 public chains, plus five repertoires with anomalous nucleotide sharing, were excluded from co-occurrence clustering. In its TCRdb copy, this immuneACCESS table keeps in-frame sequences only and misses some clones. Where compared with another copy, unresolved V genes explain less than half of these, and the others have no known cause. The V and J calls and clone size are taken from that table; D and trimming were inferred from the DNA. In this sample the table shows 100,000 to 150,000 clones, around 81% of which occur a single time. The ten top clones hold 1.2% of the sample.

Overall study outcomes, separate from this receptor: Strong co-occurrence of HLA alleles, especially DR and DQ, made assigning TCR associations to individual alleles difficult. In vitro tests confirmed that three of the cytomegalovirus-associated TCR beta chains recognize cytomegalovirus antigens. Broadly in line with IMGT annotations, most TCR beta V segments showed up in productive rearrangements about 87% or about 30% of the time in an earlier analysis of several hundred of the donors. Across donors, most TCR sequences were observed very rarely, whereas some public TCRs were present in many individuals. In a later genetic analysis, a missense DCLRE1C variant was associated with V-gene and J-gene trimming of TCR beta chains, and the association was replicated in an independent cohort. Most CMV-associated TCR beta chains appeared to be HLA-restricted in a later analysis, and the HLA associations seemed to be driven largely by CMV exposure. The sequencing pipeline was judged likely to have produced a cluster of highly shared sequence variants as a technical artifact. Some IMGT-functional V segments, including TRBV6-2 and TRBV6-3, could not be told apart with the 87-base-pair reads, so those segments were excluded. At a false discovery rate of 0.05, a later analysis linked 16,951 TCR beta sequences to specific HLA alleles. Because HLA typing was unavailable for some donors at each locus, only the typed subset was used in association tests. Fewer than 20 rarely observed V segments, including chromosome 9 orphons, were excluded from the earlier analysis of several hundred of the donors because counts were too low. In a later analysis, several top co-occurrence clusters were reported to appear linked to parvovirus B19, influenza, CMV and Epstein-Barr virus. CMV serostatus was the only immune exposure information available for the cohort. It was suggested by the authors that the approach could potentially be generalized to other disease states and immunological phenotypes. Correlated functional status among segregating V segments might reflect linkage disequilibrium, but an unknown experimental factor could not be ruled out. In a later analysis, the rate of TCR association differed among HLA loci, with DRB1 alleles having the most associated TCRs and HLA-C alleles having the fewest. Sequencing depth was assumed to be roughly uniform across donors in the presence/absence analyses, though that assumption may not hold. The classifier was reported to diagnose cytomegalovirus status with high specificity and sensitivity in both the original and validation cohorts. In a later analysis, HLA-associated TCR beta chains were found to be more clonally expanded and to have lower generation probabilities than equally common non-associated chains. Only TCR beta chains were sequenced in this cohort, and the absence of alpha or paired-chain data limited detectable features. A further reported finding was that TCR beta sequences accurately predicted the HLA-A and HLA-B alleles for most subjects in the first cohort. The study gave a list of 150 to 200 TCR beta chains associated with cytomegalovirus. Compared with the roughly 720-donor mean, donors in an Asian-associated ancestry cluster had fewer N-insertions in productive TCRs, according to a later genetic analysis.

The cohort comprised some 700 healthy bone marrow donors. At the time of sampling, all cohort members were nominally healthy, though unrecorded immune exposures were likely present. The donor tested CMV seronegative, placing the donor among the 350 to 400 seronegative members of the cohort. Every donor gave a peripheral blood sample, and the peripheral blood mononuclear cells from that sample were used for TCR beta sequencing. Genomic DNA extraction from the blood cell samples was performed with the Qiagen DNeasy Blood Extraction Kit. As to this clone: Its binding antigen is unknown. Per-base quality was not reported, and no clone a single base away is much larger than it.

The sequencing input was PBMCs. The chain employs TRBV4-1 and TRBJ1-4; the D gene is perhaps TRBD1, on 6 matching bases. This TCR was recovered from a female donor in good health and CMV-seronegative. The DNA sequence follows: TGCGCCAGCAGCCAGAGGGGGGGACGACAATTACGTAAGGAAAAACTGTTTTTT. Protein translation: CASSQRGGRQLRKEKLFF.